Sequencing of this TCR beta chain was carried out in a study of blood T cell repertoires in COVID-19. Study background: Collection of acute and convalescent COVID-19 samples took place in the United States, Italy and Spain. From T cells, B-cell-depleted T cells, or PBMCs came the material, which was cDNA or gDNA.

Original data processing: Amplification from reference gene primers served as the basis for estimated nucleated cell counts. The assay was immunoSEQ multiplex PCR, and TCRdb's table has in-frame clones only and misses some. D and trimming come from the DNA, and the V and J calls and clone size come from that table. The sample records 200,000 to 250,000 clones, approximately 84% being singletons. Germline V gene lookup returns CDR1 SNHLY and CDR2 FYNNEI. CDR3 length: 15 residues. The germline V and J ends were trimmed by 1 base and 3 bases, with 10 bases remaining between them. The sample consisted of peripheral blood. This sequence was found in a man in his forties or fifties with acute or convalescent COVID-19. The V gene is TRBV2, the J gene TRBJ1-5, with D tentatively TRBD1 (6 bases). The CDR3 nucleotides read TGTGCCAGCAGTGAAGGGACAGTTTCCAATCAGCCCCAGCATTTT. This translates into CASSEGTVSNQPQHF.